In its sample, the clone carrying this T cell receptor beta chain was seen a few times. Using its own MiXCR run on the 5' RACE reads, TCRdb lists one record per CDR3 protein. This table holds 110,000 or so distinct CDR3 sequences, approximately 19% found once. These data are taken from a study of human T cells and chemical hapten exposure. V shed 5 bases and J shed 2 bases, with 16 bases lying between them. The CDR3 length is 15 residues. Looked up from germline, CDR1 is SGHRS and CDR2 is YFSETQ. Total RNA was extracted from unfractionated whole blood. The source of this sequence is a human donor in good health. The rearrangement uses TRBV5-1 and TRBJ2-5, with a tentative D call TRBD1 (6 bases). For the CDR3, the DNA is TGCGCCAGCAGTTCGACAGGTCAATTACAAGAGACCCAGTACTTC. Translation gives CASSSTGQLQETQYF.